Listed here are 3 T cell receptor beta chains from one sample, sequenced in a study of cytomegalovirus exposure and HLA in healthy donors. It was with 60 Vbeta and 13 Jbeta primers that the PCR ran. Using immunoSEQ multiplex PCR, the repertoire was profiled, and TCRdb retains in-frame clones only, with some absent. The data contain 90,000 to 150,000 clones, over 8.5% of them singletons. The source material was PBMCs. These receptors were obtained from a woman between 40 and 55 years old in good health and CMV-seropositive.

This clone was observed a few times. The rearrangement uses TRBV9 and TRBJ2-1, with 10 bases lining up with TRBD1. The V gene's germline CDR1 is SGDLS and CDR2 YYNGEE. This CDR3 has 17 residues. V lost 4 bases and J lost 4; bases outside the gene matches: 11. DNA for the CDR3: TGTGCCAGCAGCCCCCGGAAGCCGGGACAGGGGTACAATGAGCAGTTCTTC. Protein: CASSPRKPGQGYNEQFF.

The CDR3 nucleotides are TGTGCCAGCGGCTCTCGAAGCAATCAGCCCCAGCATTTT. Encoded protein: CASGSRSNQPQHF. V and J are TRBV2 and TRBJ1-5, with D unclear. V lost 8 bases and J 1 base, leaving 9 bases between the germline ends. This CDR3 region has 13 residues. The germline CDR1 and CDR2 sequences are SNHLY and FYNNEI.

This clone was detected once. V usage is TRBV12-5 and J usage is TRBJ1-3; D is perhaps TRBD1 (5 bases). CDR1 is LGHNT, CDR2 FRNRAP, per germline. This CDR3 region has 14 residues. V lost 7 bases to trimming and J lost 2 bases, with 12 bases between them. CDR3 protein: CASALGTAGNTIYF. In DNA form, the CDR3 reads TGTGCTAGTGCTCTAGGGACTGCTGGAAACACCATATATTTT.